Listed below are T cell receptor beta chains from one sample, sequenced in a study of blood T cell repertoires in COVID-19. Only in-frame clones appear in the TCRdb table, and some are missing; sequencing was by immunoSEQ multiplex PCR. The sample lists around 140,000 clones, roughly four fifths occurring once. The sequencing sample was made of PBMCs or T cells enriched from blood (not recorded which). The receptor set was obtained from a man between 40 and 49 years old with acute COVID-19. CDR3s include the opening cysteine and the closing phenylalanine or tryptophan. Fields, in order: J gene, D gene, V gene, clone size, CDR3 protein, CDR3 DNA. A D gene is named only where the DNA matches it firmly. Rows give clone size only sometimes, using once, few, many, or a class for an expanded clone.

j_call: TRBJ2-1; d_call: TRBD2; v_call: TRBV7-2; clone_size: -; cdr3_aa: CASSFTGTSDEQFF; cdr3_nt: TGTGCCAGCAGCTTCACCGGGACTAGCGATGAGCAGTTCTTC
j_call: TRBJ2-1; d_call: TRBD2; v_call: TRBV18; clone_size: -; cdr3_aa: CASSSTSGRGNEQFF; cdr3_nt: TGTGCCAGCTCGTCGACTAGCGGGAGAGGCAATGAGCAGTTCTTC
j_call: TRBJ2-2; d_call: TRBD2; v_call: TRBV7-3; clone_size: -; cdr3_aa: CASSTLAGGTTGELFF; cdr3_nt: TGTGCCAGCAGCACCCTAGCGGGGGGTACGACCGGGGAGCTGTTTTTT
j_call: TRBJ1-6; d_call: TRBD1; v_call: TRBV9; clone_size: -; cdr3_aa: CASSGDGTGYSPLHF; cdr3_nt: TGTGCCAGCAGCGGGGACGGGACAGGTTATTCACCCCTCCACTTT
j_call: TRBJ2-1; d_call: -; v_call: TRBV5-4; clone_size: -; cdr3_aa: CASSPSSYNEQFF; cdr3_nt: TGTGCCAGCAGCCCCAGCTCCTACAATGAGCAGTTCTTC
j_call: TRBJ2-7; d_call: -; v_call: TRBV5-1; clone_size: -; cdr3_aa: CASSEVVSYEQYF; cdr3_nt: TGCGCCAGCTCGGAGGTGGTCTCCTACGAGCAGTACTTC
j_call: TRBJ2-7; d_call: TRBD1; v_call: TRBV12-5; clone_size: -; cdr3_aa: CASGLGDRDEQYF; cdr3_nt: TGTGCTAGTGGTTTGGGGGACAGGGACGAGCAGTACTTC
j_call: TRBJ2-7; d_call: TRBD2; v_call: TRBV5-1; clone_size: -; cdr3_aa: CASSSLAGPSYEQYF; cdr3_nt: TGCGCCAGCAGCTCCCTAGCGGGCCCCTCCTACGAGCAGTACTTC
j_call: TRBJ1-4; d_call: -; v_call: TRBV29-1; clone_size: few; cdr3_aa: CSVEAQGEKLFF; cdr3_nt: TGCAGCGTAGAGGCCCAGGGGGAAAAACTGTTTTTT
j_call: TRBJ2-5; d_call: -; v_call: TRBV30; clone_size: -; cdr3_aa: CAWSVRGAQETQYF; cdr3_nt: TGTGCCTGGAGTGTACGGGGGGCTCAAGAGACCCAGTACTTC
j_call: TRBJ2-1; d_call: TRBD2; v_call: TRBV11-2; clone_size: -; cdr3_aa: CASSFELTGGVKQFF; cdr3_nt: TGTGCCAGCAGCTTTGAATTGACGGGGGGAGTAAAGCAGTTCTTC
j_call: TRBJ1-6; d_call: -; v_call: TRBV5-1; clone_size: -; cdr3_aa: CASSFGAGENSPLHF; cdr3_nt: TGCGCCAGCAGCTTTGGGGCAGGGGAGAATTCACCCCTCCACTTT
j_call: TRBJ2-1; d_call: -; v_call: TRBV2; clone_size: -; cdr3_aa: CASSEARDINEQFF; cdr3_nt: TGTGCCAGCAGTGAAGCAAGGGACATCAATGAGCAGTTCTTC
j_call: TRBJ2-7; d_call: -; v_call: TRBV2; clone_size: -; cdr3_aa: CASTLAAYEQYF; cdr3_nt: TGTGCCAGCACCTTAGCGGCCTACGAGCAGTACTTC
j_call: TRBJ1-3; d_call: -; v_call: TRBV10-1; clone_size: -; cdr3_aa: CASSDPSGNTIYF; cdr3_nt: TGCGCCAGCAGTGACCCTTCTGGAAACACCATATATTTT
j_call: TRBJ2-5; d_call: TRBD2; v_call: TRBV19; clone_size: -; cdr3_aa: CASSVRSGGGQETQYF; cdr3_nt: TGTGCCAGTAGTGTCCGTAGCGGGGGAGGCCAAGAGACCCAGTACTTC
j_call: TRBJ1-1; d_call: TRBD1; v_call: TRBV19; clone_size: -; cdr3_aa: CATSVGQVNTEAFF; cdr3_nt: TGTGCCACCTCGGTCGGACAGGTGAACACTGAAGCTTTCTTT